Each of the 10 T cell receptor beta chains below was sequenced from the same sample in a study of CXCR3-negative and CXCR3-positive naive CD8 T cells. 5' RACE with UMI labels generated the TRB cDNA libraries. From its re-call of the 5' RACE reads, TCRdb lists each CDR3 protein once, without DNA. The table for this sample gives tens of thousands of distinct CDR3 sequences. The material sequenced was naive CXCR3- CD8+ T cells from blood. Subset defined: CD45RO-CCR7+CD27+CD95- naive CD8+ T cells lacking CXCR3 (TNR3-). Receptors originate from a human donor in good health. Some clones in this sample may be carry-over from other donors' samples.

The genes are TRBV7-9 and TRBJ2-3; TCRdb's D call, TRBD2, is unchecked because there is no DNA. The CDR3 length is 16 residues. CDR1 and CDR2 from the germline V gene are SEHNR and FQNEAQ (reference sequence). CDR3: CASSPPEGKRADTQYF.

V and J are TRBV28 and TRBJ2-1; no DNA is available, so the TRBD1 call from TCRdb remains unchecked. There are 16 residues in the CDR3. CDR1 is MDHEN and CDR2 is SYDVKM in the germline V gene. The CDR3 loop is CASGLAGTGRDNEQFF.

CDR3 residues: CSVETVTSVPAKNIQYF. V is TRBV29-1 and J is TRBJ2-4; no DNA is available, so the TRBD1 call from TCRdb remains unchecked. Germline lookup yields CDR1 SQVTM and CDR2 ANQGSEA. CDR3 length equals 17 residues.

The chain couples TRBV12-3 or TRBV12-4 to TRBJ2-7; TCRdb calls TRBD1, which cannot be checked without DNA. This CDR3 contains 14 residues. CDR3: CASSSDGVAYEQYF.

The chain couples TRBV27 to TRBJ2-1; the TCRdb D gene call, TRBD1, has no DNA to confirm it. Germline CDR1 MNHEY, CDR2 SMNVEV (reference sequence). The CDR3 length is 13 residues. The CDR3 loop reads CATGLDHYNEQFF.

The rearrangement links TRBV7-3 to TRBJ2-2; the TCRdb call, TRBD1, lacks DNA for checking. The germline CDR1 and CDR2 sequences are SGHTA and FQGTGA. The CDR3 spans 15 residues. The CDR3: CASSFAGGGTGELFF.

The CDR3 reads CASRQDPQETQYF. This rearrangement joins TRBV7-9 to TRBJ2-5. This CDR3 region has 13 residues. CDR1 and CDR2 (germline): SEHNR, FQNEAQ (reference sequence).

This rearrangement joins TRBV2 to TRBJ2-7; checking the TCRdb D call of TRBD1 is not possible without DNA. The CDR3 has 16 amino acids. Germline values: CDR1 SNHLY, CDR2 FYNNEI. The CDR3 loop reads CASSGETGMFSYEQYF.

The J gene is TRBJ1-1, the V gene TRBV9; TCRdb reports TRBD1, a call that lacks DNA to check it against. CDR1 SGDLS and CDR2 YYNGEE come from the germline V gene. The CDR3 is 13 residues long. The CDR3 region is CASSVGDSTEAFF. Together with reference TRBV9 and TRBJ1-1, the CDR3 gives the full variable domain: DSGVTQTPKHLITATGQRVTLRCSPRSGDLSVYWYQQSLDQGLQFLIQYYNGEERAKGNILERFSAQQFPDLHSELNLSSLELGDSALYFCASSVGDSTEAFFGQGTRLTVV.

The CDR3 is CASSPDAEWGEQFF. The chain couples TRBV7-9 to TRBJ2-1; TCRdb's D call of TRBD1 is untestable without DNA. The CDR3 is 14 amino acids. CDR1 is SEHNR and CDR2 is FQNEAQ in the germline V gene (reference sequence).